The 8 T cell receptor beta chains below all came from one sample that was sequenced in a study of T-cell memory formation after mild COVID-19. MiXCR, run by TCRdb on the 5' RACE reads, gives a single entry per CDR3 protein. Counted here are 350,000 to 550,000 distinct CDR3 sequences, around 17% occurring once; the ten biggest clones make up about 22%. Specimen: PBMCs or a T cell subset sorted from them (not recorded which). These TCRs come from a man between 18 and 35 years old who had mild COVID-19 (a few samples of this study predate the infection). Cell type and time point are not known.

This clonotype was picked up a small number of times. This chain's CDR3 is CATSIISQGGEQFF. CDR3 DNA sequence: TGTGCCACCAGCATAATCAGTCAGGGGGGTGAGCAGTTCTTC. The chain couples TRBV15 to TRBJ2-1; maybe TRBD1 (7 bases). V dropped 4 bases and J dropped 9 bases, with 16 bases sitting between them. CDR3 length equals 14 residues. CDR1 is LNHNV, CDR2 YYDKDF, per germline (reference sequence).

This clonotype was seen more than once but under ten times. This rearrangement joins TRBV5-6 to TRBJ2-1, with TRBD1 identical over 7 bases. J lost 7 bases, V lost 3 bases, and 4 bases had no gene match. Germline CDR1 is SGHDT and CDR2 is YYEEEE. The CDR3 spans 13 residues. As DNA, the CDR3 is TGTGCCAGCAGCTGGGACAGATGGAATGAGCAGTTCTTC. Its protein product is CASSWDRWNEQFF.

This clonotype was seen repeatedly, ten times or more. The genes are TRBV6-5 and TRBJ2-3; D gene ambiguous. The CDR3 extends over 13 amino acids. Trimming cost V 7 bases and J 0 bases, with 8 bases left between them. Germline CDR1 and CDR2: MNHEY and SVGAGI. CDR3 sequence: CASNGGSTDTQYF. CDR3 DNA: TGTGCCAGCAATGGTGGGAGCACAGATACGCAGTATTTT.

This clonotype was counted between two and nine times. The chain couples TRBV5-1 to TRBJ1-4; D is ambiguous. Germline lookup yields CDR1 SGHRS and CDR2 YFSETQ. Trimming left V 3 bases short and J 5 bases short, with 14 bases between. The CDR3 loop spans 15 amino acids. The CDR3 bases are TGCGCCAGCAGCTCGGTCTCGGCGGGGAATGAAAAACTGTTTTTT. Translation gives CASSSVSAGNEKLFF. Drawing the rest from reference TRBV5-1 and TRBJ1-4, the complete variable domain is KAGVTQTPRYLIKTRGQQVTLSCSPISGHRSVSWYQQTPGQGLQFLFEYFSETQRNKGNFPGRFSGRQFSNSRSEMNVSTLELGDSALYLCASSSVSAGNEKLFFGSGTQLSVL.

The table lists this clonotype with a few counts. The V call is TRBV6-2 or TRBV6-3, the J call TRBJ2-1; tentative D call: TRBD1 (6 bases). The germline CDR1 and CDR2 sequences are MNHEY and SVGEGT. The CDR3 is made up of 13 amino acids. V lost 8 bases to trimming and J lost 3 bases, with 11 bases between them. The CDR3 region is CASCRQDYNEQFF. The CDR3 coding sequence is TGTGCCAGCTGTAGACAGGACTACAATGAGCAGTTCTTC.

This sequence joins TRBV12-3 or TRBV12-4 and TRBJ1-1; 7 nucleotides align to TRBD1. The trim removed 7 bases at V and 2 bases at J, leaving 4 bases unmatched. CDR3 length equals 13 residues. The CDR3 sequence is CASKTGVNTEAFF. The CDR3 DNA reads TGTGCCAGCAAAACAGGGGTCAACACTGAAGCTTTCTTT.

The genes are TRBV10-3 and TRBJ2-1, with 7 bases lining up with TRBD1. The CDR3 covers 13 residues. The V gene end was trimmed by 8 bases and the J gene end by 5 bases; junction bases not matched to a gene: 6. Per the germline V gene, CDR1 is ENHRY and CDR2 is SYGVKD. The CDR3 sequence is CAIRRQGDNEQFF. DNA of the CDR3: TGTGCCATCCGGCGGCAGGGGGACAATGAGCAGTTCTTC.

The J gene is TRBJ1-1, the V gene TRBV4-1; 7 bases are a match to TRBD1. Unmatched junction bases numbered 5, after V lost 3 bases and J lost 1 base. The CDR3 runs to 15 residues. Per germline, CDR1 MGHRA and CDR2 YSYEKL. CDR3: CASSHYGTENTEAFF. DNA for the CDR3: TGCGCCAGCAGCCATTATGGGACAGAGAACACTGAAGCTTTCTTT.